This T cell receptor beta chain was profiled in a study of blood T cell repertoires in COVID-19. Study summary: T cells, B-cell-depleted T cells, or PBMCs provided the cDNA or gDNA that served as material.

Per the authors' pipeline: For nucleated cells, counts were estimated from reference gene primer amplification. Method: immunoSEQ multiplex PCR; TCRdb's copy keeps in-frame clones and lacks some. The V and J calls and the clone size are those of that table, but D and trimming were determined from the DNA. The table has 150,000 to 200,000 clones, around 90% seen once; the top ten hold 0.6% to 0.8%. CDR3 length equals 15 residues. The germline V gene has CDR1 MNHNS and CDR2 SASEGT. Deletions cut 1 base from V and 0 bases from J, with 9 bases between. The V gene is TRBV6-1, the J gene TRBJ1-2; the D is unclear. The sample consisted of peripheral blood. This TCR came from a man aged 45-60 years with acute or convalescent COVID-19. This CDR3 reads CASSEGANPNYGYTF. CDR3 coding DNA: TGTGCCAGCAGTGAAGGGGCAAATCCTAACTATGGCTACACCTTC.